Each of the 5 T cell receptor beta chains below was sequenced from the same sample in a study of regulatory T cells in long-lasting Graves disease. Sequencing libraries for TCR beta were prepared with iRepertoire HTBI primers and Arm-PCR of CDR3 regions. TCRdb recomputed calls from the multiplex PCR reads with MiXCR, one row per CDR3 protein. This sample has around 500,000 distinct CDR3 sequences, with about 13% found just once. This sample's time point: newly diagnosed GD, antithyroid drugs for less than 3 months. There was RNA extracted from PBMCs, and the TCR library was made from it. The same specimen was also included in a second study, on T cells in Graves' hyperthyroidism and ophthalmopathy.

Here the sequenced sample was peripheral blood mononuclear cells (PBMCs), taken at new diagnosis, from a patient treated with antithyroid drugs. These receptors were taken from a man aged 25 to 45 with Graves disease.

This clonotype was seen more than once but under ten times. V usage is TRBV7-6 and J usage is TRBJ1-5; possibly TRBD1 for D (5 bases). The CDR3 length is 15 residues. CDR1 is SGHVS and CDR2 is FNYEAQ in the germline V gene. V lost 2 bases and J 4 bases, leaving 12 bases between the germline ends. In DNA, the CDR3 is TGTGCCAGCAGCTTATACAGCGGGGGGAATCAGCCCCAGCATTTT. Amino acids: CASSLYSGGNQPQHF.

Notes on this clonotype: With a much larger clone just one base away, this may be a read error. V usage is TRBV11-1 and J usage is TRBJ2-5; D is ambiguous. Germline V CDR1 and CDR2: SGHAT, FQDESV (reference sequence). The CDR3 has 14 residues. V lost 5 bases and J 5 bases, leaving 15 bases between the germline ends. Here the CDR3 reads CASSPLVAGETQYF. DNA for the CDR3: TGTGCCAGCAGCCCCCTAGTGGCTGGCGAGACCCAGTACTTC.

The V and J genes are TRBV6-2 or TRBV6-3 and TRBJ2-2; 7 bases are shared with TRBD2. CDR1 MNHEY and CDR2 SVGEGT come from the germline V gene. The V and J ends lost 0 bases and 4 bases, in that order; junction bases with no gene match: 5. The CDR3 extends over 16 amino acids. The CDR3 reads CASSYSERDVTGELFF. CDR3 nucleotide sequence: TGTGCCAGCAGTTACTCGGAGCGGGACGTCACCGGGGAGCTGTTTTTT.

This clonotype was counted at least ten times. The chain uses TRBV28 and TRBJ1-4; D unresolved. V lost 6 bases and J lost 3, with 8 bases in between. Germline V gives CDR1 MDHEN, CDR2 SYDVKM. The CDR3 has 13 residues. The CDR3 sequence is CASRGIPNEKLFF. CDR3 in DNA: TGTGCCAGCAGGGGAATACCTAATGAAAAACTGTTTTTT.

The chain combines TRBV14 with TRBJ2-7; D not certain. This CDR3 is built from 13 residues. The germline V gene has CDR1 SGHDN and CDR2 FVKESK. Trimming left V 1 base short and J 3 bases short, with 7 bases between. CDR3 loop: CASSQGRLYEQYF. DNA of the CDR3: TGTGCCAGCAGCCAAGGGCGGCTCTACGAGCAGTACTTC.